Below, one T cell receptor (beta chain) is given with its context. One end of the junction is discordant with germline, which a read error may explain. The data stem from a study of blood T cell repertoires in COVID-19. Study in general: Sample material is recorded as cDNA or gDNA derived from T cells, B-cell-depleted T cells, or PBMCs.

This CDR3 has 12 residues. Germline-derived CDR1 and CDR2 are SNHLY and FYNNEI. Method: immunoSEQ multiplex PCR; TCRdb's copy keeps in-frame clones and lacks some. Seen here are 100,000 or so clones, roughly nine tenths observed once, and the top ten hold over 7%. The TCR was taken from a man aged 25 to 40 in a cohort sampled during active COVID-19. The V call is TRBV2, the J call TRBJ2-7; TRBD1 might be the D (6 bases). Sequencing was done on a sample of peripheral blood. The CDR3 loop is CASSEDSNEQYF. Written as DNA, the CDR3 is TGTGCCAGCAGTGAGGACAGTAACGAACAGTACTTC.